The T cell receptor (beta chain) described here comes from a study of technical replicates of blood from a handful of donors (dated 2017 in TCRdb). The germline V gene gives CDR1 as SGHTA and CDR2 as FQGNSA. Inclusive of the bounding cysteine and phenylalanine, the CDR3 is 14 residues long. Only CDR3 DNA remains: 42 bases, in frame from the first base. The junction carries 16 bases between V and J, which are trimmed by 5 bases and 6 bases respectively. A remark on this clone: Its cognate antigen has yet to be identified. Base qualities were left out, and no much larger clone turns up one base away.

To prepare the library, the immunoSEQ multiplex PCR assay was applied. TCRdb's version of the immuneACCESS table is confined to in-frame rearrangements and falls short of the full clone set. An unresolved V gene accounts for under half of the shortfall where checked; the remainder is of unknown origin. The sample data list some 14,000 clones, and roughly four fifths of these were observed just once. In total, the top ten clones hold under 15% of the sample. This clonotype was sampled from a human donor in good health. The chain was built from TRBV7-2 and TRBJ1-1; 5 matching bases give a weak D call of TRBD1. Sequenced input: PBMCs. CDR3 loop: CASSQGKGWAEAFF. The sequence in DNA is TGTGCCAGCAGCCAGGGAAAGGGTTGGGCTGAAGCTTTCTTT.